Sequencing of this TCR beta chain was carried out in a study of T cell repertoires in cytomegalovirus infection. For the study at large: Public TCR beta signatures indicated both CMV infection and matching HLA type.

Points on this clonotype: Its antigen is currently unknown.

The CDR3 consists of 16 residues. Germline CDR1 and CDR2: MNHNY and SVGAGI (reference sequence). V lost 4 bases to trimming and J lost 3 bases; unmatched junction nucleotides: 11. From the reads, TCRdb called clonotypes with MiXCR, one entry per CDR3 protein. The sample has some 46,000 distinct CDR3 sequences; about 21% are singletons. Study findings and constraints: What dominated the ex vivo response were HLA-C-restricted CMV-specific TCR beta clonotypes. Totalled public TCR beta family frequency picked out people who carried CMV plus the relevant HLA.

The genes are TRBV6-6 and TRBJ1-2, with 7 bases aligning to TRBD1. The sequencing here drew on CD8+ T cells from cultured PBMCs, taken from culture after CMV antigen stimulation. The TCR sequence derives from a human donor in good health (CMV status not recorded). Some clones in this sample may be carry-over from other donors' samples. CDR3 region: CASSFAPTGRDYGYTF. The CDR3 DNA is TGTGCCAGCAGTTTCGCCCCGACAGGGCGCGACTATGGCTACACCTTC.